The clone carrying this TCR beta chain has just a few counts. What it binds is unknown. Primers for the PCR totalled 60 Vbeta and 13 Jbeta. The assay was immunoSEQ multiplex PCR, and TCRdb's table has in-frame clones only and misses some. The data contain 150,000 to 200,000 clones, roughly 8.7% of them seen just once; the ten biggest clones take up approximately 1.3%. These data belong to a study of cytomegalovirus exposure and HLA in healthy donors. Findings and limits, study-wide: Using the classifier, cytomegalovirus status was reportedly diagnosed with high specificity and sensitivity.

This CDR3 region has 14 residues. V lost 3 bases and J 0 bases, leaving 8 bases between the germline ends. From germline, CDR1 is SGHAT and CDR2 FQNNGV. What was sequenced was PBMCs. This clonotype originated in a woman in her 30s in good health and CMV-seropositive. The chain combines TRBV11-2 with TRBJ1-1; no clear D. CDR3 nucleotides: TGTGCCAGCAGCTTGTATAGAGTGAACACTGAAGCTTTCTTT. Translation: CASSLYRVNTEAFF.